Included here is one TCR beta chain sequence, with context. This sample was taken from a study of blood T cell repertoires in COVID-19. Turning to the study itself: Samples of COVID-19 (acute and convalescent) were obtained from the United States, Italy and Spain.

Using immunoSEQ multiplex PCR, the repertoire was profiled, and TCRdb retains in-frame clones only, with some absent. The sample lists about 59,000 clones, around 79% occurring once. Germline trimming cut 3 bases from V and 6 bases from J; bases unmatched to any gene: 11. The CDR3 sequence is 15 residues long. Germline CDR1 reads SGDLS; CDR2 reads YYNGEE. Sequenced: peripheral blood. The receptor's source is a human donor in a cohort sampled during active COVID-19. The chain has TRBV9 and TRBJ2-7, with 8 bases aligning to TRBD2. The CDR3 region is CASSARGGVWGEQYF. The CDR3 bases are TGTGCCAGCAGCGCCCGGGGGGGAGTATGGGGCGAGCAGTACTTC. The full variable domain, with the rest looked up from reference TRBV9 and TRBJ2-7, is DSGVTQTPKHLITATGQRVTLRCSPRSGDLSVYWYQQSLDQGLQFLIQYYNGEERAKGNILERFSAQQFPDLHSELNLSSLELGDSALYFCASSARGGVWGEQYFGPGTRLTVT.